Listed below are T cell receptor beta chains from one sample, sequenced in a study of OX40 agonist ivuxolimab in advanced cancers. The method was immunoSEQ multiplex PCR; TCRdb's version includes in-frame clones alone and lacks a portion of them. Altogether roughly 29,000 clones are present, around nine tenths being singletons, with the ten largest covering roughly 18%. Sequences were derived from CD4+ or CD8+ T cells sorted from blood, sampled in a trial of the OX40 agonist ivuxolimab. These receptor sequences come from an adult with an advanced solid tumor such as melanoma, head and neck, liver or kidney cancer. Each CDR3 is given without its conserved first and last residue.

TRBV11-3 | ASSSASGRGTDTQY
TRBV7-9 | ASSPRQIGSNQPQH
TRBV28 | ASSLRQNSGNTIY
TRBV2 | ASRPGGNEQY
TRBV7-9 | ASTATSGSSDNEQF
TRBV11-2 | ASSLLWTSGTEAF
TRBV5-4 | ASSLGLAGTQETQY
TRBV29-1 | SVEESDPQAF
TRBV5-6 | ASSRTGMNTEAF
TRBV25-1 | ASSSYPGELF
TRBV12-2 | ASRLATGVRTEAF
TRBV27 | ASSPYPGLATYNEQF
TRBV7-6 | ASSFLRTETNTGELF
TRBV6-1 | ASSEVGQAVYQPQH
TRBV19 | ASSHSGSSYEQY
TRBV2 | ASSSLAGSIQETQY
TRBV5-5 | ASSLEGASSYNEQF
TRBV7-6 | ASSSLGGTTNEKLF
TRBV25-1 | ASSARTDHGYEQY
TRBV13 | ASSFMTDSGNTIY
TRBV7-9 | ASSLSDTYEQY
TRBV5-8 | ASSHTGGPGYEQY
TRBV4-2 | ASSQDESYPYNEQF
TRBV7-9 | ASSPWGQAYEQY
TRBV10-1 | ASSESGQGFWQY
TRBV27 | ASSTFEGGAGETQY
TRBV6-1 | ASSERSFGQPQH
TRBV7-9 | ASSLGYNEQF
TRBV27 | ASSPGLAGSYEQY
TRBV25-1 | ASSETLFGQGGNYGYT